The rows below give T cell receptor beta chains drawn from one sample of a study of blood T cell repertoires in COVID-19. Assay: immunoSEQ multiplex PCR; the TCRdb copy retains only in-frame clones and omits some. Of almost 200,000 clones listed, just under 85% are singletons. The material sequenced was peripheral blood. The receptors were gathered from a man aged 55-75 years with COVID-19, enrolled during active disease. Each CDR3 is given with its conserved first and last residue. The D gene is left open where the match is weak. Rows may omit the clone size; those that give it use once, few, many or a size class.

DNA	CDR3	J	V	size	D
TGCGCCAGCAGCCTCGAGGATTTCGACGGGGAGCTGTTTTTT	CASSLEDFDGELFF	TRBJ2-2	TRBV5-1	NA	NA
TGTGCCAGCAGCCTCCAGATCCCCAATTCACCCCTCCACTTT	CASSLQIPNSPLHF	TRBJ1-6	TRBV14	NA	NA
TGCGCCAGCAGCTTGGCCCAGGGGGCAACCACCGGGGAGCTGTTTTTT	CASSLAQGATTGELFF	TRBJ2-2	TRBV5-1	NA	TRBD1
TGTGCCAGCAACTTGGACAGGAGCTCCTACGAGCAGTACTTC	CASNLDRSSYEQYF	TRBJ2-7	TRBV2	NA	TRBD1
TGTGCCAGCAGTTATAGGGGTACCACTGAAGCTTTCTTT	CASSYRGTTEAFF	TRBJ1-1	TRBV6-2/TRBV6-3	NA	NA
TGTGCCAGCAGCTTAGGACAGGGGAATCAGCCCCAGCATTTT	CASSLGQGNQPQHF	TRBJ1-5	TRBV7-9	NA	TRBD1
TGTGCCAGCAGCAAAGCTCGGGTAAAGGGAGGGGACGAGAAGACCCAGTACTTC	CASSKARVKGGDEKTQYF	TRBJ2-5	TRBV21-1	once	NA
TGTGCCAGCAGCCCCCAGACACTCACCGGGGAGCTGTTTTTT	CASSPQTLTGELFF	TRBJ2-2	TRBV7-2	NA	NA
TGTGCCATCAGTGAGTTACCACGACAGGGGGTCGGGATGAACACTGAAGCTTTCTTT	CAISELPRQGVGMNTEAFF	TRBJ1-1	TRBV10-3	NA	TRBD1
TGTGCCAGCACTAAACAGGCGATCTATGGCTACACCTTC	CASTKQAIYGYTF	TRBJ1-2	TRBV12-3/TRBV12-4	NA	NA
TGTGCCAGCAGCCAAGTGGGTGGGAGCTCCTACGAGCAGTACTTC	CASSQVGGSSYEQYF	TRBJ2-7	TRBV3-1/TRBV3-2	NA	NA
TGTGCCAGCAGCTTATTTGGCAGCGGAGGGGAAAAACTGTTTTTT	CASSLFGSGGEKLFF	TRBJ1-4	TRBV7-9	NA	NA
TGTGCCAGCAGCCTACTAGCGCCGAGCTCCTACAATGAGCAGTTCTTC	CASSLLAPSSYNEQFF	TRBJ2-1	TRBV7-6	NA	TRBD2
TGTGCCAGCAGTAAATCATATGGCTACACCTTC	CASSKSYGYTF	TRBJ1-2	TRBV28	NA	NA
TGTGCCAGCAGCCAAAACAGGGGGTCCTACGAGCAGTACTTC	CASSQNRGSYEQYF	TRBJ2-7	TRBV3-1/TRBV3-2	NA	TRBD1
TGTGCCAGCAGCCTACGTATTAGCAATCAGCCCCAGCATTTT	CASSLRISNQPQHF	TRBJ1-5	TRBV5-8	NA	NA
TGTGCCAGCTCCCCCATTGGGACTGGCTACGAGCAGTACTTC	CASSPIGTGYEQYF	TRBJ2-7	TRBV18	once	NA
TGCAGCGCGGGACAGGGTGCGAGAACAGATACGCAGTATTTT	CSAGQGARTDTQYF	TRBJ2-3	TRBV29-1	NA	TRBD1
TGTGCTAGTGGTTTGTCGTCGTCGGGGGCCAACGTCCTGACTTTC	CASGLSSSGANVLTF	TRBJ2-6	TRBV12-5	NA	NA
TGCAGCGCTAGGACAGCGACGAACACTGAAGCTTTCTTT	CSARTATNTEAFF	TRBJ1-1	TRBV29-1	NA	NA
TGTGCCAGCAGTTTATTTCGGACAGGGGCAGATACGCAGTATTTT	CASSLFRTGADTQYF	TRBJ2-3	TRBV28	NA	TRBD1
TGTGCCAGTAGTATCCGCCGGGATCAGCCCCAGCATTTT	CASSIRRDQPQHF	TRBJ1-5	TRBV19	NA	NA
TGTGCCAGCAGCACAAGCGGGAGCGCGGACGAGCAGTACTTC	CASSTSGSADEQYF	TRBJ2-7	TRBV9	NA	TRBD2
TGTGCCTGGAGGAACAGGGGTGGGACCAATGAGCAGTTCTTC	CAWRNRGGTNEQFF	TRBJ2-1	TRBV30	few	TRBD1
TGTGCCACCAGACAGGGGCGGTGGACAGATACGCAGTATTTT	CATRQGRWTDTQYF	TRBJ2-3	TRBV21-1	NA	NA
TGTGCCAGCACCACACAGGGGGGAGTTAATTCACCCCTCCACTTT	CASTTQGGVNSPLHF	TRBJ1-6	TRBV6-5	NA	TRBD1
TGTGCCACCAGCAGAGATAGGGGGACAAGGAATGAAAAACTGTTTTTT	CATSRDRGTRNEKLFF	TRBJ1-4	TRBV15	NA	NA
TGTGCCAGCTCCCTGGGCAGGGGCACTAATGAAAAACTGTTTTTT	CASSLGRGTNEKLFF	TRBJ1-4	TRBV18	once	NA
TGCGCCAGCAGCTTGGTCGGGGATCCCTATGAAAAACTGTTTTTT	CASSLVGDPYEKLFF	TRBJ1-4	TRBV5-1	NA	NA
TGTGCCAGCAGTAAAGACACCAGCAATCAGCCCCAGCATTTT	CASSKDTSNQPQHF	TRBJ1-5	TRBV11-2	NA	NA
TGTGCCAGCGGAGGGTCTTTCGGGGAGCACACCATATATTTT	CASGGSFGEHTIYF	TRBJ1-3	TRBV19	NA	NA
TGCGCCACTAACCGGAGGAGCACAGATACGCAGTATTTT	CATNRRSTDTQYF	TRBJ2-3	TRBV10-2	NA	NA
TGCGCCAGACAGCGGGACTTGACACCGGATCAGCCCCAGCATTTT	CARQRDLTPDQPQHF	TRBJ1-5	TRBV10-1	NA	NA
TGTGCCAGCAGTTCGACCCGACAGGGGCACCCTACAGCCAATCAGCCCCAGCATTTT	CASSSTRQGHPTANQPQHF	TRBJ1-5	TRBV6-2/TRBV6-3	NA	TRBD1
TGCGCCAGCAGCCCCGGGTGGAGCGGGCAATACGAGCAGTACTTC	CASSPGWSGQYEQYF	TRBJ2-7	TRBV5-1	NA	NA
TGTGCCAGCTCCCGTTTTAGCGAAGATACGCAGTATTTT	CASSRFSEDTQYF	TRBJ2-3	TRBV18	NA	NA
TGTGCCAGCAGCTTAGCAGGGGTCAATGAGCAGTTCTTC	CASSLAGVNEQFF	TRBJ2-1	TRBV7-3	NA	NA
TGCAGTGCTAGACCGGCCGGGGGCTACACCTTC	CSARPAGGYTF	TRBJ1-2	TRBV20-1	NA	NA
TGTGCCAGCTCTTACCAGGAGGAGGGAGCTTTCTTT	CASSYQEEGAFF	TRBJ1-1	TRBV18	NA	NA
TGCGCCAGCAGCTTGACAGGCCTGAACACTGAAGCTTTCTTT	CASSLTGLNTEAFF	TRBJ1-1	TRBV5-1	NA	NA
TGTGCCAGCACACGATCCGGGACTAGCGGGATCGGGGAGCAGTTCTTC	CASTRSGTSGIGEQFF	TRBJ2-1	TRBV9	NA	TRBD2
TGCGCCAGCAGCTTAGTGGGACAGAGAAATTCACCCCTCCACTTT	CASSLVGQRNSPLHF	TRBJ1-6	TRBV5-1	NA	TRBD1
TGTGCCAGCAGCTCCGTCCCAGGGGGGTATGGCGAGCAGTACTTC	CASSSVPGGYGEQYF	TRBJ2-7	TRBV5-5	NA	NA
TGTGCCAGCAGTCTACCCGGGACAGGGGTTACTGAAGCTTTCTTT	CASSLPGTGVTEAFF	TRBJ1-1	TRBV28	NA	TRBD1
TGCGCCAGCAGCTTAACAGGGGATCAAGAGACCCAGTACTTC	CASSLTGDQETQYF	TRBJ2-5	TRBV5-1	NA	TRBD1
TGTGCCAGCAGTTCAAGCGGGAGTAGGACAGATACGCAGTATTTT	CASSSSGSRTDTQYF	TRBJ2-3	TRBV3-1/TRBV3-2	NA	TRBD2
TGTGCCAGCAGTGAGCTGGGGGGAGGCACTGAAGCTTTCTTT	CASSELGGGTEAFF	TRBJ1-1	TRBV2	few	NA
TGCGCCAGCAGCGGTTCCAGGGGGGTCTACAATGAGCAGTTCTTC	CASSGSRGVYNEQFF	TRBJ2-1	TRBV5-1	NA	NA
TGTGCCAGCAGCCAAGAGGGTCCCAGGGCGCTAGCCAAAAACATTCAGTACTTC	CASSQEGPRALAKNIQYF	TRBJ2-4	TRBV4-2	NA	NA
TGTGCCTCAAGCCCCCAGGGAAACGGTTGGGGCAATCAGCCCCAGCATTTT	CASSPQGNGWGNQPQHF	TRBJ1-5	TRBV19	few	NA
TGTGCCAGCAGCTCCAGGGGGGCGAACACTGAAGCTTTCTTT	CASSSRGANTEAFF	TRBJ1-1	TRBV7-9	NA	TRBD1
TGTGCCAGTAGTCAAGGGGCCCTAGCCAAAAACATTCAGTACTTC	CASSQGALAKNIQYF	TRBJ2-4	TRBV19	NA	NA
TGTGCCAGCAGGGACAGGGCGGCCTACGAGCAGTACTTC	CASRDRAAYEQYF	TRBJ2-7	TRBV7-9	NA	TRBD1
TGTGCCAGCAGCTTAACGGGGAGGGGCTCCTACAATGAGCAGTTCTTC	CASSLTGRGSYNEQFF	TRBJ2-1	TRBV9	NA	TRBD2
TGTGCCAGCAGGATAGCGAGCTCAGGCACAGATACGCAGTATTTT	CASRIASSGTDTQYF	TRBJ2-3	TRBV28	NA	NA